This TCR beta chain was captured in a study of T cell responses to AZD1222 COVID-19 vaccine. A word on this clone: The antigen is unknown.

Regarding the study as a whole: Clonal diversity was possibly underestimated, and white British individuals and females predominated among donors. Seropositive at baseline were only a handful of AZD1222 recipients. Regions 160-218 and 743-854 dominated among vaccine-associated CD4 TCRs spanning spike.

The germline V gene encodes CDR1 SEHNR and CDR2 FQNEAQ (reference sequence). V dropped 5 bases and J dropped 4 bases, with 18 bases sitting between them. The length of the CDR3 is 15 residues. Repertoires were generated with immunoSEQ multiplex PCR, while TCRdb's copy carries only in-frame clones and drops some. The sample contains about 130,000 clones, about 88% of which appear only once. The V and J genes are TRBV7-9 and TRBJ2-7; tentative D call: TRBD2 (6 bases). This material consisted of peripheral blood, taken 28 days after the second AZD1222 dose. The TCR comes from an adult who received the AZD1222 COVID-19 vaccine. The CDR3 nucleotides read TGTGCCAGCAGCCCGACGGGACTGCCGGGGTACGAGCAGTACTTC. This sequence encodes CASSPTGLPGYEQYF.